Each of the 16 T cell receptor beta chains below was sequenced from the same sample in a study of identical twins. TCRdb analysed the 5' RACE reads with MiXCR anew, one entry per CDR3 protein. The sample yields about 690,000 distinct CDR3 sequences, approximately 21% seen once. The sample also formed part of further work on T cells expressing NK-cell markers.

The sequenced material came from PBMCs. These receptors all come from a woman between 18 and 29 years old in good health.

This chain uses TRBV7-2 with TRBJ2-7; D is possibly TRBD1 or TRBD2 (5 bases each). Germline values: CDR1 SGHTA, CDR2 FQGNSA. This CDR3 spans 15 amino acids. V shed 5 bases and J shed 3 bases, with 17 bases lying between them. CDR3 bases: TGTGCCAGCAGCCAAAAGCCGGGGCACCGCTACGAGCAGTACTTC. Its protein product is CASSQKPGHRYEQYF.

This clonotype showed up many times. This chain links TRBV5-1 with TRBJ1-2; 7 bases agree with TRBD1. The V gene's germline CDR1 is SGHRS and CDR2 YFSETQ. V was pared by 4 bases and J by 4 bases, with 7 bases of the junction left unmatched. This CDR3 is built from 14 residues. The CDR3: CASSTTGQSYGYTF. The CDR3 DNA reads TGCGCCAGCAGCACCACGGGACAGAGCTATGGCTACACCTTC. The complete variable domain, with remaining parts taken from reference TRBV5-1 and TRBJ1-2, reads KAGVTQTPRYLIKTRGQQVTLSCSPISGHRSVSWYQQTPGQGLQFLFEYFSETQRNKGNFPGRFSGRQFSNSRSEMNVSTLELGDSALYLCASSTTGQSYGYTFGSGTRLTVV.

The sample holds a few counts of this clonotype. The CDR3 nucleotides read TGTGCCAGCAGTCCAGGGGGCCGATCCTACGAGCAGTACTTC. Translating gives CASSPGGRSYEQYF. The chain joins TRBV27 to TRBJ2-7; TRBD1 aligns across 8 bases. The CDR3 extends over 14 amino acids. Trimming removed 5 bases from V and 1 base from J; junction bases left unmatched: 4. The germline V gene encodes CDR1 MNHEY and CDR2 SMNVEV (reference sequence).

In regard to this clonotype: One end of the junction varies from germline; a read error may be responsible. This CDR3 reads CASRERRGTTGAFF. Here the CDR3 DNA reads TGCGCCAGCAGAGAACGAAGGGGGACGACTGGAGCTTTCTTT. V and J are TRBV10-1 and TRBJ1-1; perhaps TRBD1 as D (6 bases). From germline, CDR1 is WNHNN and CDR2 SYGVQD (reference sequence). The CDR3 is 14 residues long.

The rearrangement uses TRBV5-1 and TRBJ1-2; D not resolved. CDR3 length: 16 amino acids. The germline gives CDR1 SGHRS, CDR2 YFSETQ. V gave up 3 bases and J gave up 4 bases, with 19 bases separating them. The CDR3 DNA is TGCGCCAGCAGCTCGAACCCGTGGAGCATCTCCTATGGCTACACCTTC. Its translation is CASSSNPWSISYGYTF.

The chain recombines TRBV20-1 with TRBJ2-5; no firm D call. The CDR3 is made up of 12 amino acids. Trimming took off 7 bases at V and 2 bases at J, with 11 bases between the two ends. Germline V lookup: CDR1 DFQATT, CDR2 SNEGSKA (reference sequence). CDR3: CSGAGLQETQYF. The DNA of the CDR3 is TGCAGTGGAGCAGGATTACAAGAGACCCAGTACTTC.

A few counts support this clonotype. This sequence joins TRBV20-1 and TRBJ1-1; D not certain. Germline V lookup: CDR1 DFQATT, CDR2 SNEGSKA (reference sequence). The CDR3 extends over 12 amino acids. V dropped 0 bases and J dropped 8 bases, with 10 bases sitting between them. The CDR3 region has the DNA TGCAGTGCTAGAGAGGCAGGAGCGGAAGCTTTCTTT. Translating gives CSAREAGAEAFF.

The chain employs TRBV19 and TRBJ1-2; D call uncertain. Germline CDR1 reads LNHDA; CDR2 reads SQIVND (reference sequence). Trimming removed 3 bases from V and 5 bases from J, with 4 bases in between. The CDR3 runs to 11 residues. The CDR3 nucleotides read TGTGCCAGTAGTATGGTATATGGCTACACCTTC. Amino acids: CASSMVYGYTF.

The chain uses TRBV5-1 and TRBJ1-2, with D possibly being TRBD1 (6 bases). The CDR3 length is 17 residues. V was clipped by 2 bases and J by 2 bases, with 19 bases between them. The germline gives CDR1 SGHRS, CDR2 YFSETQ. In nucleotides, the CDR3 is TGCGCCAGCAGCTTTCGGGGGGCGCGTTTTGTCAACTATGGCTACACCTTC. Its translation: CASSFRGARFVNYGYTF.

At least ten counts were recorded for this clonotype. The chain couples TRBV10-3 to TRBJ2-7; tentatively, D is TRBD2 (6 bases). The CDR3 length is 11 residues. CDR1 and CDR2 from the germline V gene are ENHRY and SYGVKD. V lost 7 bases and J 6 bases, leaving 10 bases between the germline ends. The CDR3 coding sequence is TGTGCCATCAACGGAGGGATCGAGCAGTACTTC. Translation gives CAINGGIEQYF.

This chain uses TRBV12-3 or TRBV12-4 with TRBJ1-1; D unclear. The V and J ends lost 6 bases and 6 bases respectively, with 8 bases between them. This CDR3 has 11 amino acids. The CDR3 spells CASSPVAEAFF. The CDR3 DNA is TGTGCCAGCAGCCCGGTCGCTGAAGCTTTCTTT.

The rearrangement links TRBV7-6 to TRBJ2-7, with D possibly TRBD2 on 6 matching bases. This CDR3 comprises 14 residues. Germline lookup yields CDR1 SGHVS and CDR2 FNYEAQ. V lost 5 bases, J lost 1 base, and 12 bases lay in between. This chain's CDR3 is CASSPTSTSYEQYF. In DNA, the CDR3 is TGTGCCAGCAGCCCGACTAGTACGTCCTACGAGCAGTACTTC.

The sample holds many counts of this clonotype. The chain is built from TRBV12-3 or TRBV12-4 and TRBJ2-3; 9 positions match TRBD2. The CDR3 loop spans 15 amino acids. V trimming: 10 bases; J trimming: 6 bases; junction bases outside the gene matches: 14. The CDR3 nucleotides are TGTGCCACGACACAAGAGGCGGGAGGGCTGGATACGCAGTATTTT. Amino acid sequence: CATTQEAGGLDTQYF.

This clonotype was counted a few times. The V gene is TRBV20-1, the J gene TRBJ2-1; D may be TRBD2 (6 bases). V lost 6 bases and J 4 bases, leaving 16 bases between the germline ends. This CDR3 comprises 14 residues. CDR1 is DFQATT, CDR2 SNEGSKA, per germline (reference sequence). The CDR3 DNA sequence: TGCAGTGCCCCCTCGGCGGCGGGATACAATGAGCAGTTCTTC. It encodes CSAPSAAGYNEQFF.

This clonotype was recorded a few times. The rearrangement uses TRBV7-9 and TRBJ2-7; D is unclear. The V gene's germline CDR1 is SEHNR and CDR2 FQNEAQ (reference sequence). Trimming removed 6 bases from V and 0 bases from J, with 15 bases in between. CDR3 length: 15 residues. In DNA, the CDR3 is TGTGCCAGCAGTAAGTCCTCAGCGAGCTCCTACGAGCAGTACTTC. Protein product: CASSKSSASSYEQYF.

This clonotype was counted only a few times. J is TRBJ1-6 and V is TRBV10-3; the match to TRBD1 covers 7 bases. The germline gives CDR1 ENHRY, CDR2 SYGVKD. Trimming took 0 bases from V and 10 from J; bases not matched to a gene: 9. CDR3 size: 16 residues. The DNA for the CDR3 is TGTGCCATCAGTGAGTCAGGAGACAGGGTCGGCTCACCCCTCCACTTT. The encoded protein is CAISESGDRVGSPLHF.